The 7 T cell receptor beta chains reported below all come from one sample, sequenced in a study of cytomegalovirus exposure and HLA in healthy donors. This PCR relied on a set of 60 Vbeta primers and 13 Jbeta primers. Sequenced by immunoSEQ multiplex PCR; TCRdb stores in-frame clones only, minus some. Of roughly 180,000 clones listed, about three quarters are singletons. The sequenced material came from PBMCs. These receptors were obtained from a man between 18 and 35 years old in good health and CMV-seronegative.

The chain combines TRBV7-3 with TRBJ2-1; D perhaps matches TRBD2 (6 bases). This CDR3 contains 16 residues. V was shortened by 1 base and J by 4 bases, with 14 bases between the two germline ends. Germline lookup yields CDR1 SGHTA and CDR2 FQGTGA. The CDR3 sequence: CASSLNLARRYNEQFF. The CDR3 DNA is TGTGCCAGCAGCTTAAACCTAGCGAGACGTTACAATGAGCAGTTCTTC.

This clone was detected a few times. This chain joins TRBV4-2 and TRBJ2-2; D is uncertain. The germline gives CDR1 LGHNA, CDR2 YNFKEQ. Trimming shortened V by 0 bases and J by 0 bases, and 8 bases separated the two germline ends. This CDR3 is built from 16 residues. The CDR3 sequence is CASSQDARSNTGELFF. CDR3 DNA: TGTGCCAGCAGCCAAGATGCGCGGTCGAACACCGGGGAGCTGTTTTTT.

Only a few counts were recorded for this clone. The rearrangement uses TRBV25-1 and TRBJ1-4, with a tentative D call TRBD1 (5 bases). The V and J ends lost 4 bases and 14 bases respectively, with 11 bases between them. The CDR3 runs to 11 residues. CDR1 and CDR2 (germline): MGHDK, SYGVNS. The CDR3 DNA is TGTGCCAGCAGTGTGGGGGGAAAGCTGTTTTTT. This translates into CASSVGGKLFF.

The chain combines TRBV6-5 with TRBJ1-4, with D perhaps matching TRBD1 (6 bases). Trimming removed 6 bases at V and 8 bases at J, with 19 bases between. The CDR3 extends over 15 amino acids. Germline V gives CDR1 MNHEY, CDR2 SVGAGI. In DNA form, the CDR3 reads TGTGCCAGCAGGACCGGGACACGACCCGAGGAAAAACTGTTTTTT. Amino acid sequence: CASRTGTRPEEKLFF.

This sequence joins TRBV11-1 and TRBJ2-1; TRBD2 might be the D (6 bases). The CDR3 runs to 14 residues. The V end lost 1 base, the J end lost 6 bases, and 10 bases lay between the germline ends. Germline V CDR1 and CDR2: SGHAT, FQDESV (reference sequence). The CDR3: CASSLDGSGNEQFF. CDR3 sequence (DNA): TGTGCCAGCAGCTTAGACGGGAGCGGCAATGAGCAGTTCTTC.

This clone was seen just once. The chain uses TRBV5-5 and TRBJ2-1, with TRBD2 matching over 8 bases. V lost 7 bases to trimming and J lost 2 bases; unmatched junction nucleotides: 23. From germline, CDR1 is SGHKS and CDR2 YYEKEE (reference sequence). The CDR3 length is 20 residues. CDR3 coding DNA: TGTGCCAGCCCGCGCGGGAGGTTAGCGGGACGTAGTGGCCCCTACAATGAGCAGTTCTTC. This sequence encodes CASPRGRLAGRSGPYNEQFF.

This clone was counted only a few times. The chain uses TRBV4-3 and TRBJ2-7; 8 bases line up with TRBD1. V dropped 0 bases and J dropped 3; count of bases not matched to a gene: 4. In germline, CDR1 is LGHNA, CDR2 YSLEER. The CDR3 contains 15 residues. As DNA, the CDR3 is TGCGCCAGCAGCCAAGAACAGGGGGAAGGCTACGAGCAGTACTTC. Its protein is CASSQEQGEGYEQYF.